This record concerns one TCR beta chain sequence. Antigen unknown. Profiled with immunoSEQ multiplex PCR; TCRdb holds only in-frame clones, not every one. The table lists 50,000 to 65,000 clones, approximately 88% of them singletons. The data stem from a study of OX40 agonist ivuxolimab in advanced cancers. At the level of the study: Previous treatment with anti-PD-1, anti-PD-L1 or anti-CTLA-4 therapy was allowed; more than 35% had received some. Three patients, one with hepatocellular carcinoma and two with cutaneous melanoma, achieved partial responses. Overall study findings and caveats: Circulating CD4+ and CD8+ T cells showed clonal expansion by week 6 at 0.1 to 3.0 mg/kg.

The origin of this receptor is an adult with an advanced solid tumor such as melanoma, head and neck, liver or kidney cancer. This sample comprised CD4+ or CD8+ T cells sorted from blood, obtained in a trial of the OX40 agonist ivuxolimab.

The CDR3 DNA is TGTGCCAGCAGCAAGTCCCCGGGGGCCGCGGCTTTCTTT. It codes for CASSKSPGAAAFF. The chain links TRBV7-9 to TRBJ1-1; TRBD1 is a possible D gene (6 bases). The length of the CDR3 is 13 residues. The germline V gene has CDR1 SEHNR and CDR2 FQNEAQ (reference sequence). Between the trimmed V and J ends, which lost 5 bases and 11 bases, there was a span of 18 bases.